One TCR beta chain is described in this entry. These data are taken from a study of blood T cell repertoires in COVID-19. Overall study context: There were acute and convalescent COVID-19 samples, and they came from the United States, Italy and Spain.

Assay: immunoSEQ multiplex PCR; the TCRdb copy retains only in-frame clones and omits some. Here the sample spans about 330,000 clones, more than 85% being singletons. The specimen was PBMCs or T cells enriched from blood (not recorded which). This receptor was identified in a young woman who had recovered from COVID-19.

The CDR3: CASSHHPGQGANEQFF. DNA of the CDR3: TGCGCCAGCAGCCACCACCCGGGACAGGGTGCGAATGAGCAGTTCTTC. V is TRBV4-1 and J is TRBJ2-1; 9 bases map to TRBD1. Germline V gives CDR1 MGHRA, CDR2 YSYEKL. The V segment lost 3 bases and the J segment 7 bases; nucleotides outside the gene matches: 10. The CDR3 covers 16 residues.